A single T cell receptor (beta chain) is shown here with its context. Its antigen remains unidentified. TCRdb analysed the RT-PCR reads with MiXCR anew, one entry per CDR3 protein. Of hundreds of thousands of distinct CDR3 sequences in the sample, approximately 15% were seen once. Trimming at V came to 8 bases and at J to 2 bases, leaving 9 bases not matched to a gene. This CDR3 region has 16 residues. Per germline, CDR1 SEHNR and CDR2 FQNEAQ (reference sequence). This entry belongs to a study of response to subunit inactivated influenza vaccine. Study-wide results and limits: That few new T cells are recruited by each seasonal influenza vaccination was the authors' suggestion.

This clonotype originated in a man aged 45-69 years who received an inactivated influenza vaccine. This material consisted of CD4+ T cells sorted from PBMCs, taken less than 30 months after vaccination. V and J are TRBV7-9 and TRBJ2-3; TRBD2 matches 11 bases. Written as DNA, the CDR3 is TGTGCCAGCGCCCTAGCGGGGGGCCGGTACACAGATACGCAGTATTTT. It codes for CASALAGGRYTDTQYF.